Below are 22 T cell receptor beta chains sequenced from a single sample in a study of T cell responses to AZD1222 COVID-19 vaccine. The table came from immunoSEQ multiplex PCR; TCRdb's copy has only in-frame clones and leaves some out. Found here are 95,000 to 150,000 clones, 80% to 90% of them singletons; the top ten hold more than 6.5%. The sample here was peripheral blood, taken on day 0 of AZD1222 vaccination. These TCRs come from an adult in good health.

This clone was seen a single time. The genes are TRBV6-6 and TRBJ2-7, with D perhaps matching TRBD2 (5 bases). The V end lost 2 bases, the J end lost 3 bases, and 14 bases lay between the germline ends. CDR1 is MNHNY and CDR2 is SVGAGI in the germline V gene (reference sequence). This CDR3 spans 15 amino acids. The CDR3 here is CASSYKADGIYEQYF. CDR3 DNA: TGTGCCAGCAGTTACAAAGCGGACGGGATCTACGAGCAGTACTTC.

V usage is TRBV4-2 and J usage is TRBJ2-1; 12 bases are a match to TRBD2. V lost 3 bases to trimming and J lost 1 base; unmatched junction nucleotides: 13. CDR1 is LGHNA, CDR2 YNFKEQ, per germline. CDR3 length: 20 residues. CDR3 loop: CASSQPTTSGSGGSYNEQFF. CDR3 sequence (DNA): TGTGCCAGCAGCCAGCCGACGACTAGCGGGAGCGGAGGGTCCTACAATGAGCAGTTCTTC.

The CDR3 sequence: CASSPPSGRPFDEQYF. The CDR3, as DNA: TGTGCCAGCAGTCCCCCTTCCGGACGACCTTTTGACGAGCAGTACTTC. The rearrangement uses TRBV28 and TRBJ2-7; D gene unclear. This CDR3 contains 16 residues. Germline V gene data show CDR1 as MDHEN and CDR2 as SYDVKM. V was shortened by 5 bases and J by 5 bases, with 22 bases between the two germline ends.

This clone was observed once. The chain joins TRBV7-8 to TRBJ1-3, with a possible D match to TRBD1 (5 bases). Per the germline V gene, CDR1 is SGHVS and CDR2 is FQNEAQ. The V gene lost 5 bases and the J gene lost 5 bases, with 13 bases spanning the gap. The CDR3 is made up of 14 amino acids. The CDR3 sequence is CASSLTELRNTIYF. CDR3 sequence (DNA): TGTGCCAGCAGCCTGACAGAATTGAGAAACACCATATATTTT.

The gene calls are TRBV27 and TRBJ2-3; 11 bases map to TRBD1. CDR1 MNHEY and CDR2 SMNVEV come from the germline V gene (reference sequence). Germline trimming cut 2 bases from V and 2 bases from J; bases unmatched to any gene: 0. The CDR3 is 15 residues long. The CDR3 is CASSLGQGATDTQYF. In DNA, the CDR3 is TGTGCCAGCAGTTTAGGACAGGGGGCCACAGATACGCAGTATTTT.

V and J are TRBV5-6 and TRBJ1-1; the match to TRBD1 covers 7 bases. The junction had 2 bases not matched to a gene; V was cut back by 4 bases and J by 8 bases. Germline CDR1 is SGHDT and CDR2 is YYEEEE. CDR3 length: 11 amino acids. This CDR3 reads CASSRQGEAFF. The CDR3 nucleotides are TGTGCCAGCAGCCGACAGGGCGAAGCTTTCTTT.

The chain carries TRBV7-3 and TRBJ1-1; D may be TRBD1 (6 bases). The CDR3 is 13 residues long. The germline V gene encodes CDR1 SGHTA and CDR2 FQGTGA. The V gene lost 5 bases and the J gene lost 1 base, with 8 bases spanning the gap. CDR3: CASSETGNTEAFF. The CDR3 DNA reads TGTGCCAGCAGCGAGACAGGGAACACTGAAGCTTTCTTT.

This chain connects TRBV7-8 to TRBJ1-5; 10 nucleotides line up with TRBD1. CDR3 length: 17 amino acids. Germline V gene sequence: CDR1 SGHVS, CDR2 FQNEAQ. Trimming removed 7 bases from V and 2 bases from J; junction bases left unmatched: 11. CDR3 nucleotide sequence: TGTGCCAGCACCCTAAGGGGACAGGGGAAGGGCAATCAGCCCCAGCATTTT. It codes for CASTLRGQGKGNQPQHF.

The chain couples TRBV5-1 to TRBJ2-2; D is ambiguous. Between the trimmed V and J ends, which lost 0 bases and 5 bases, there was a span of 11 bases. Germline-derived CDR1 and CDR2 are SGHRS and YFSETQ. The CDR3 length is 15 residues. CDR3 DNA: TGCGCCAGCAGCTTGGCGCGAACCTTAACCGGGGAGCTGTTTTTT. Its protein is CASSLARTLTGELFF.

The V gene is TRBV30, the J gene TRBJ1-1, with D uncertain. The CDR3 is made up of 11 amino acids. V lost 2 bases and J 11 bases, leaving 12 bases between the germline ends. Germline V gene data show CDR1 as GTSNPN and CDR2 as SVGIG (reference sequence). CDR3 residues: CAWSPGIGAFF. The DNA for the CDR3 is TGTGCCTGGAGTCCGGGCATTGGGGCTTTCTTT.

The V gene is TRBV27, the J gene TRBJ2-7, with D tentatively TRBD2 (5 bases). The CDR3 runs 13 residues. Germline V gene lookup returns CDR1 MNHEY and CDR2 SMNVEV (reference sequence). V lost 4 bases and J 3 bases, leaving 10 bases between the germline ends. The DNA for the CDR3 is TGTGCCAGCAGTTCGGGGATCTTCTACGAGCAGTACTTC. Its protein product is CASSSGIFYEQYF.

The chain combines TRBV5-4 with TRBJ2-1; TRBD2 matches 7 bases. V trimming: 4 bases; J trimming: 1 base; junction bases outside the gene matches: 8. CDR1 is SGHNT and CDR2 is YYREEE in the germline V gene (reference sequence). The length of the CDR3 is 16 residues. The CDR3 DNA is TGTGCCAGCAGCGACCCGGACGGGAGGTCCTACAATGAGCAGTTCTTC. Translating it yields CASSDPDGRSYNEQFF.

The V and J genes are TRBV7-9 and TRBJ2-3; D assignment may be TRBD1 or TRBD2 (5 bases each). Germline V gene lookup returns CDR1 SEHNR and CDR2 FQNEAQ (reference sequence). The V gene lost 5 bases and the J gene lost 2 bases, with 14 bases spanning the gap. CDR3 length: 15 residues. Here the CDR3 reads CASSPGASYTDTQYF. The CDR3 DNA reads as TGTGCCAGCAGCCCCGGGGCTTCATACACAGATACGCAGTATTTT.

This chain links TRBV27 with TRBJ1-1, with D uncertain. There are 21 residues in the CDR3. V lost 3 bases and J 0 bases, leaving 29 bases between the germline ends. Per germline, CDR1 MNHEY and CDR2 SMNVEV (reference sequence). The CDR3 DNA reads as TGTGCCAGCAGTTTCTCGGTGGTTCCCCGACTCACTACGGGGATGAACACTGAAGCTTTCTTT. Protein product: CASSFSVVPRLTTGMNTEAFF.

The chain links TRBV14 to TRBJ2-1; TRBD1 agrees at 7 bases. Looked up from germline, CDR1 is SGHDN and CDR2 is FVKESK. CDR3 length: 16 amino acids. V shed 4 bases and J 1 base; nucleotides not matched to a gene: 7. In nucleotides, the CDR3 is TGTGCCAGCAGCCCCTACGACAGGGTATCCTACAATGAGCAGTTCTTC. Its translation: CASSPYDRVSYNEQFF. Complete variable domain (other parts from reference TRBV14 and TRBJ2-1): EAGVTQFPSHSVIEKGQTVTLRCDPISGHDNLYWYRRVMGKEIKFLLHFVKESKQDESGMPNNRFLAERTGGTYSTLKVQPAELEDSGVYFCASSPYDRVSYNEQFFGPGTRLTVL.

J is TRBJ2-5 and V is TRBV7-9, with D unresolved. This CDR3 region has 12 residues. Germline lookup yields CDR1 SEHNR and CDR2 FQNEAQ (reference sequence). Trimming shortened V by 1 base and J by 5 bases, and 5 bases separated the two germline ends. The CDR3 sequence is CASSLDLETQYF. CDR3 sequence (DNA): TGTGCCAGCAGCTTAGATTTGGAGACCCAGTACTTC.

The chain combines TRBV7-2 with TRBJ1-2; no clear D. Germline V gives CDR1 SGHTA, CDR2 FQGNSA. Trimming removed 2 bases at V and 6 bases at J, with 13 bases between. The CDR3 has 14 residues. CDR3 sequence: CASSLRSEPHGYTF. The CDR3 nucleotides are TGTGCCAGCAGCTTAAGGTCGGAGCCCCATGGCTACACCTTC. Full variable domain (remainder filled in from reference TRBV7-2 and TRBJ1-2): GAGVSQSPSNKVTEKGKDVELRCDPISGHTALYWYRQSLGQGLEFLIYFQGNSAPDKSGLPSDRFSAERTGGSVSTLTIQRTQQEDSAVYLCASSLRSEPHGYTFGSGTRLTVV.

The chain is built from TRBV28 and TRBJ1-1; D is unclear. V dropped 7 bases and J dropped 0 bases, with 9 bases sitting between them. CDR1 is MDHEN and CDR2 is SYDVKM in the germline V gene. This CDR3 comprises 13 residues. In DNA form, the CDR3 reads TGTGCCAGCACCTCCGGCCTGAACACTGAAGCTTTCTTT. Translating it yields CASTSGLNTEAFF.

V and J are TRBV6-5 and TRBJ1-2; the D gene is possibly TRBD1 (5 bases). This CDR3 comprises 13 residues. Germline CDR1 reads MNHEY; CDR2 reads SVGAGI. Trimming removed 2 bases from V and 5 bases from J, with 9 bases in between. CDR3 sequence: CASSYRQGYGYTF. The CDR3 bases are TGTGCCAGCAGTTACCGGCAGGGATATGGCTACACCTTC.

This chain links TRBV7-2 with TRBJ2-1; tentatively, D is TRBD2 (6 bases). This CDR3 is 16 amino acids long. CDR1 and CDR2 from the germline V gene are SGHTA and FQGNSA. V shed 4 bases and J shed 0 bases, with 13 bases lying between them. The CDR3 DNA reads TGTGCCAGCAGCTCCCGGCGGGGCGTCTCCTACAATGAGCAGTTCTTC. It specifies CASSSRRGVSYNEQFF.

The CDR3 loop reads CASRSGQTMNTEAFF. CDR3 coding DNA: TGTGCCAGCAGATCAGGACAGACCATGAACACTGAAGCTTTCTTT. The rearrangement joins TRBV7-3 to TRBJ1-1; the D gene is possibly TRBD1 (6 bases). The CDR3 is 15 amino acids. Germline V gives CDR1 SGHTA, CDR2 FQGTGA. Trimming shortened V by 6 bases and J by 0 bases, and 14 bases separated the two germline ends.

The chain employs TRBV28 and TRBJ1-5, with TRBD1 matching 7 bases. The CDR3 runs to 16 residues. Trimming cost V 6 bases and J 1 base; bases outside gene matches: 9. Germline V gene data show CDR1 as MDHEN and CDR2 as SYDVKM. CDR3 nucleotides: TGTGCCAGCAGGTTACCGGGACAGAGAAGCAATCAGCCCCAGCATTTT. Protein: CASRLPGQRSNQPQHF.